This is a list of T cell receptor beta chains from one sample in a study of beta chain features in type 1 diabetes. The data were produced by immunoSEQ multiplex PCR, yet TCRdb's version contains in-frame clones alone and is incomplete. The sample holds hundreds of thousands of clones, 15% to 19% seen once. Sample: naive CD4+ T cells from blood. The origin of the receptors is a man aged 18 to 29 in good health. Each CDR3 is given with its conserved first and last residue. A D gene is named only where the DNA matches it firmly.

J: TRBJ1-1; V: TRBV18; D: -; CDR3: CASSGTRKNTEAFF
J: TRBJ2-3; V: TRBV30; D: TRBD2; CDR3: CAWRALRGGLYTQYF
J: TRBJ1-5; V: TRBV29-1; D: -; CDR3: CSVGETLGQPQHF
J: TRBJ2-2; V: TRBV10-3; D: TRBD1; CDR3: CALRQGADTGELFF
J: TRBJ1-2; V: TRBV28; D: -; CDR3: CASMNAGISNYGYTF
J: TRBJ2-7; V: TRBV7-3; D: TRBD2; CDR3: CASTPGAGGAEQYF
J: TRBJ1-5; V: TRBV7-9; D: -; CDR3: CASSLGSSGNQPQHF
J: TRBJ2-7; V: TRBV14; D: TRBD2; CDR3: CASSQASGSYEQYF
J: TRBJ1-5; V: TRBV2; D: TRBD1; CDR3: CASTGQGVVQPQHF
J: TRBJ2-3; V: TRBV29-1; D: -; CDR3: CSVEGTKRGTDTQYF
J: TRBJ2-3; V: TRBV7-6; D: -; CDR3: CASSLVGLGTDTQYF
J: TRBJ2-7; V: TRBV18; D: TRBD1; CDR3: CASSPMITGAYEQYF
J: TRBJ2-6; V: TRBV7-9; D: -; CDR3: CASSLDRGGSGANVLTF
J: TRBJ2-1; V: TRBV27; D: -; CDR3: CASSRTRGSSYNEQFF
J: TRBJ1-2; V: TRBV4-3; D: TRBD1; CDR3: CASSQDRERGQGINYGYTF
J: TRBJ2-1; V: TRBV19; D: -; CDR3: CASSTYNEQFF
J: TRBJ1-5; V: TRBV7-9; D: -; CDR3: CASSLSVNQPQHF
J: TRBJ2-7; V: TRBV6-5; D: -; CDR3: CASSYGGVKSYEQYF
J: TRBJ1-1; V: TRBV7-3; D: -; CDR3: CASSAGEATEAFF
J: TRBJ2-3; V: TRBV11-3; D: -; CDR3: CASSFSGTSTDTQYF
J: TRBJ2-2; V: TRBV10-3; D: -; CDR3: CAISESRLGTGELFF
J: TRBJ2-7; V: TRBV27; D: TRBD1; CDR3: CASSFLGQGASYEQYF
J: TRBJ2-6; V: TRBV27; D: -; CDR3: CASRHTGQSGANVLTF
J: TRBJ2-1; V: TRBV28; D: TRBD2; CDR3: CASSLQHPREDHNEQFF
J: TRBJ2-1; V: TRBV7-3; D: -; CDR3: CASSLSGTPYNEQFF
J: TRBJ1-1; V: TRBV2; D: -; CDR3: CASSVSRGEAFF
J: TRBJ1-5; V: TRBV7-9; D: -; CDR3: CAGSDRGRVYSNQPQHF